This TCR beta chain was observed in a study of metastatic and nonmetastatic thyroid tumors. In the study overall: For malignant and benign thyroid patients, tumor or nodule tissue and blood were the sources whose repertoires were compared.

Nobody among the patients had been given any treatment before thyroid surgery. This clone was observed at least ten times. From the PCR reads, TCRdb re-called clones with MiXCR. Of 32,000 or so clones listed, about a sixth are singletons. This CDR3 has 16 residues. Trimming removed 4 bases from V and 8 bases from J, with 23 bases in between. Looked up from germline, CDR1 is DFQATT and CDR2 is SNEGSKA (reference sequence). The chain uses TRBV20-1 and TRBJ1-4, with D perhaps matching TRBD1 (5 bases). Sequenced: blood. This clonotype originated in a male donor with papillary thyroid cancer or a benign thyroid nodule (not recorded which). Some clones in this sample may be carry-over from other donors' samples. The CDR3 sequence is CSATPLTPGLIEKLFF. DNA for the CDR3: TGCAGTGCTACACCCTTAACGCCGGGACTCATCGAAAAACTGTTTTTT.